Following are 11 T cell receptor beta chains from one sample sequenced in a study of Graves' ophthalmopathy and Graves' hyperthyroidism. RNA transcripts were the template, and TCR beta CDR3 regions were amplified from them. The first round was an RT-PCR with HTBI primers, and the second round was a multiplex PCR. TCRdb reprocessed the multiplex PCR reads with MiXCR, giving one entry per CDR3 protein. Of more than 300,000 distinct CDR3 sequences in the sample, roughly 14% were seen once. Material: peripheral blood. Source of these receptors: a woman between 18 and 29 years old with stable Graves' hyperthyroidism.

This sequence joins TRBV19 and TRBJ2-7, with 7 nucleotides matching TRBD2. CDR3 length: 16 residues. The J segment lost 0 bases and the V segment lost 5 bases, leaving 10 bases of the junction unmatched. Per germline, CDR1 LNHDA and CDR2 SQIVND (reference sequence). The CDR3 spells CASSGVWAGDSYEQYF. The CDR3 bases are TGTGCCAGTAGTGGGGTCTGGGCGGGGGACTCCTACGAGCAGTACTTC.

The sample holds many counts of this clonotype. The chain joins TRBV27 to TRBJ2-5; 8 nucleotides agree with TRBD2. The CDR3 is 17 amino acids. V shed 6 bases, J shed 4 bases, and the junction held 16 bases outside the gene matches. From germline, CDR1 is MNHEY and CDR2 SMNVEV (reference sequence). CDR3 region: CASSGGDVTPRAETQYF. DNA for the CDR3: TGTGCCAGCAGCGGGGGGGACGTTACCCCTAGGGCAGAGACCCAGTACTTC.

Ten or more counts support this clonotype. The rearrangement joins TRBV4-1 to TRBJ1-1; possible D gene TRBD1, 5 bases. Germline V gives CDR1 MGHRA, CDR2 YSYEKL. The CDR3 loop spans 13 amino acids. The germline V and J ends were trimmed by 1 base and 7 bases, with 10 bases remaining between them. The DNA for the CDR3 is TGCGCCAGCAGCCAAGCGGGGGTCGGTGAAGCTTTCTTT. Protein: CASSQAGVGEAFF.

This clonotype has only a few counts. This could be a read error, since a much larger clone is one nucleotide away. The CDR3 DNA reads TGTGCCAGTAGTATGGGTGACGGAGGTAACTATGGCTACAGCTTC. Translating it yields CASSMGDGGNYGYSF. The chain carries TRBV19 and TRBJ1-2; the D is unclear. There are 15 residues in the CDR3. Germline V gene data show CDR1 as LNHDA and CDR2 as SQIVND (reference sequence).

This clonotype showed up many times. CDR3 sequence reads: CASSLGGGGEAFF. DNA for the CDR3: TGCGCCAGCAGCCTGGGGGGAGGGGGCGAAGCTTTCTTT. The chain couples TRBV5-1 to TRBJ1-1; TRBD1 agrees at 7 bases. This CDR3 is built from 13 residues. Losses at the gene ends were 4 bases for V and 8 bases for J; bases not matched to a gene: 8. Looked up from germline, CDR1 is SGHRS and CDR2 is YFSETQ.

This clonotype was recorded many times. The chain combines TRBV7-8 with TRBJ2-7, with 7 bases that match TRBD2. The CDR3 extends over 16 amino acids. CDR1 is SGHVS, CDR2 FQNEAQ, per germline. With V trimmed by 0 bases and J by 4 bases, 9 bases remained unmatched. CDR3 region: CASSLALFGRAYEQYF. CDR3 coding DNA: TGTGCCAGCAGCTTAGCGCTTTTTGGGAGGGCTTACGAGCAGTACTTC.

Worth noting for this clonotype: The junction and the germline gene differ at one end; a read error may be behind it. The chain links TRBV6-2 or TRBV6-3 to TRBJ2-4; D unclear. CDR1 and CDR2 from the germline V gene are MNHEY and SVGEGT. The CDR3 extends over 13 amino acids. The CDR3 coding sequence is TGTGCCAGCAGGGCGGTGGCCAAAAACATTAAGTACTTC. This sequence encodes CASRAVAKNIKYF.

This clonotype has at least ten counts. V and J are TRBV12-3 or TRBV12-4 and TRBJ1-2, with 7 bases fitting TRBD1. The CDR3 totals 14 residues. V dropped 5 bases and J dropped 0; count of bases not matched to a gene: 3. The CDR3 DNA reads TGTGCCAGCAGTGTCAGGGGGGCTAACTATGGCTACACCTTC. Its protein is CASSVRGANYGYTF.

This clonotype occurred many times. CDR3 nucleotide sequence: TGTGCCACCAGTGTCGGTAGCGGGGTAATAGGAGAGACCCAGTACTTC. Protein sequence: CATSVGSGVIGETQYF. This chain links TRBV24-1 with TRBJ2-5; 8 nucleotides align to TRBD2. The CDR3 has 16 amino acids. V trimming: 5 bases; J trimming: 4 bases; junction bases outside the gene matches: 11. Germline CDR1 KGHDR, CDR2 SFDVKD.

The J gene is TRBJ1-2, the V gene TRBV20-1; D gene unclear. V was trimmed by 1 base and J by 5 bases, leaving 11 bases between them. Germline CDR1 reads DFQATT; CDR2 reads SNEGSKA (reference sequence). The CDR3 contains 13 residues. This CDR3 is CSARGGGRYGYTF. The DNA of the CDR3 is TGCAGTGCTAGAGGTGGAGGAAGGTATGGCTACACCTTC.

Only a few counts were recorded for this clonotype. The chain joins TRBV6-1 to TRBJ1-4, with D possibly being TRBD1 (5 bases). Germline V gene sequence: CDR1 MNHNS, CDR2 SASEGT. CDR3 size: 13 residues. Deletions cut 5 bases from V and 4 bases from J, with 8 bases between. Written as DNA, the CDR3 is TGTGCCAGCAGTACCGGACATAATGAAAAACTGTTTTTT. Translated, it gives CASSTGHNEKLFF.